A single sample gave rise to the 28 T cell receptor beta chains below, sequenced in a study of CD8 T cell repertoires and HIV-1 epitope variants. These receptors' targets are unknown. Clones were read by immunoSEQ multiplex PCR, and TCRdb kept only the in-frame ones, dropping some. Of over 3,500 clones detected, less than 75% appear once; the ten largest clones hold over 40%. The sequenced sample consisted of cultured CD8+ T cells derived from PBMCs. The receptors shown here come from a male donor with HIV.

V and J are TRBV28 and TRBJ1-2; no definite D call. Germline values: CDR1 MDHEN, CDR2 SYDVKM. The V and J ends lost 5 bases and 8 bases respectively, with 9 bases between them. The CDR3 consists of 11 residues. CDR3 coding DNA: TGTGCCAGCAGTCTGCCGGGAGGCTACACCTTC. Its protein product is CASSLPGGYTF.

This clone is large in the sample. This chain joins TRBV10-3 and TRBJ2-6; either TRBD1 or TRBD2 may supply D (5 bases each). The CDR3 sequence is 17 residues long. Germline CDR1 and CDR2: ENHRY and SYGVKD. Trimming pared 0 bases from V and 1 base from J, leaving 10 bases between. The CDR3 region has the DNA TGTGCCATCAGTGAGTCTCTGGGGGTATCTGGGGCCAACGTCCTGACTTTC. Amino acids: CAISESLGVSGANVLTF.

The CDR3 nucleotides read TGTGCCAGCAGCCTCGGGGGGAACACTGAAGCTTTCTTT. This gives the protein CASSLGGNTEAFF. This rearrangement joins TRBV11-3 to TRBJ1-1; possibly TRBD1 for D (5 bases). This CDR3 comprises 13 residues. Germline CDR1 SGHNT, CDR2 YENEEA. V was shortened by 5 bases and J by 1 base, with 8 bases between the two germline ends.

The chain joins TRBV4-1 to TRBJ1-2; D remains ambiguous. This CDR3 has 15 residues. The germline V gene has CDR1 MGHRA and CDR2 YSYEKL. Trimming removed 4 bases at V and 6 bases at J, with 18 bases between. CDR3 nucleotides: TGCGCCAGCAGCCCAGGTATGGCGCGGCTGGATGGCTACACCTTC. Its protein is CASSPGMARLDGYTF.

The chain couples TRBV27 to TRBJ1-4, with D possibly TRBD1 on 5 matching bases. Germline V lookup: CDR1 MNHEY, CDR2 SMNVEV (reference sequence). This CDR3 comprises 15 residues. V lost 6 bases and J 4 bases, leaving 15 bases between the germline ends. CDR3: CASSRTGTHNEKLFF. The CDR3, as DNA: TGTGCCAGCAGCCGTACCGGGACCCATAATGAAAAACTGTTTTTT.

The CDR3 DNA reads TGTGCCAGCAATCCTCTGACTAGCGGGGAGTGGAATGAGCAGTTCTTC. As protein: CASNPLTSGEWNEQFF. The rearrangement joins TRBV2 to TRBJ2-1; 11 nucleotides agree with TRBD2. The germline CDR1 and CDR2 sequences are SNHLY and FYNNEI. This CDR3 region has 16 residues. Trimming removed 7 bases from V and 7 bases from J; junction bases left unmatched: 12.

The chain combines TRBV25-1 with TRBJ1-2; D not resolved. Germline assignment: CDR1 MGHDK and CDR2 SYGVNS. The V end was cut by 3 bases, the J end by 2 bases, with 13 bases between. This CDR3 has 15 residues. The CDR3 reads CASSEGLARNYGYTF. Here the CDR3 DNA reads TGTGCCAGCAGTGAGGGTTTAGCAAGGAACTATGGCTACACCTTC.

This clone has just one count. This rearrangement joins TRBV28 to TRBJ2-3; 8 bases map to TRBD2. The CDR3 runs 17 residues. V was pared by 5 bases and J by 5 bases, with 15 bases of the junction left unmatched. Germline values: CDR1 MDHEN, CDR2 SYDVKM. DNA for the CDR3: TGTGCCAGCAGTCCTGACATAGCGGGGCCACGGGGAGATACGCAGTATTTT. Protein sequence: CASSPDIAGPRGDTQYF.

The chain carries TRBV27 and TRBJ2-7; 8 bases fit TRBD1. Looked up from germline, CDR1 is MNHEY and CDR2 is SMNVEV (reference sequence). This CDR3 contains 12 residues. With V trimmed by 9 bases and J by 1 base, 2 bases remained unmatched. Written as DNA, the CDR3 is TGTGCCAGTGGACAGGGTTCCTACGAGCAGTACTTC. It is translated as CASGQGSYEQYF.

This clone was seen once. The chain employs TRBV28 and TRBJ2-3; TRBD2 might be the D (6 bases). Germline V lookup: CDR1 MDHEN, CDR2 SYDVKM. There are 14 residues in the CDR3. With 1 base removed from V and 6 bases from J, the gap between germline ends came to 11 bases. The CDR3 spells CASSLLGGMDTQYF. As DNA, the CDR3 is TGTGCCAGCAGTTTATTGGGGGGAATGGATACGCAGTATTTT. Full variable domain (outside the CDR3, taken from reference TRBV28 and TRBJ2-3): DVKVTQSSRYLVKRTGEKVFLECVQDMDHENMFWYRQDPGLGLRLIYFSYDVKMKEKGDIPEGYSVSREKKERFSLILESASTNQTSMYLCASSLLGGMDTQYFGPGTRLTVL.

V is TRBV19 and J is TRBJ1-2, with D perhaps matching TRBD1 (5 bases). This CDR3 contains 13 residues. Looked up from germline, CDR1 is LNHDA and CDR2 is SQIVND (reference sequence). Trimming cost V 4 bases and J 6 bases, with 12 bases left between them. CDR3 nucleotides: TGTGCCAGTAGTAGGGGACCTAGAGATGGCTACACCTTC. It yields the protein CASSRGPRDGYTF.

CDR3 in DNA: TGCGCCAGCAGTGAGTCGGCAGGGTCTGGAAACACCATATATTTT. It codes for CASSESAGSGNTIYF. The chain has TRBV10-2 and TRBJ1-3; D is possibly TRBD1 (5 bases). CDR3 length: 15 residues. V lost 0 bases and J 1 base, leaving 7 bases between the germline ends. CDR1 and CDR2 from the germline V gene are WSHSY and SAAADI.

V gene TRBV5-4 combines with J gene TRBJ2-5; D gene ambiguous. CDR1 is SGHNT, CDR2 YYREEE, per germline (reference sequence). The CDR3 covers 11 residues. The V and J ends lost 2 bases and 2 bases respectively, with 1 base between them. CDR3 in amino acids: CASSFQETQYF. Here the CDR3 DNA reads TGTGCCAGCAGCTTTCAAGAGACCCAGTACTTC.

This clone was detected a few times. The chain joins TRBV6-4 to TRBJ2-2; D remains unclear. CDR3 size: 13 residues. Germline V gives CDR1 MRHNA, CDR2 SNTAGT. V lost 2 bases and J lost 1, with 2 bases in between. The CDR3 coding sequence is TGTGCCAGCAGTGACAGGAACACCGGGGAGCTGTTTTTT. Translation gives CASSDRNTGELFF.

This clone has just one count. V gene TRBV12-2 combines with J gene TRBJ1-2; the DNA was not used to check the table's D call, TRBD1. TRBV12-2 is deemed a pseudogene. CDR3 length equals 12 residues. CDR3 coding DNA: TGTGCAACCCGGCGGCAGGGTAGGGGCTACACCTTC. Amino acids: CATRRQGRGYTF.

CDR3 in amino acids: CASSIGGGNNEQFF. CDR3 DNA sequence: TGTGCCAGTAGTATAGGGGGGGGGAATAATGAGCAGTTCTTC. This sequence joins TRBV19 and TRBJ2-1; 7 nucleotides line up with TRBD2. Germline lookup yields CDR1 LNHDA and CDR2 SQIVND (reference sequence). CDR3 size: 14 residues. The V segment lost 1 base and the J segment 7 bases; nucleotides outside the gene matches: 4.

The V and J genes are TRBV2 and TRBJ2-1; no clear D. The CDR3 is 11 residues long. Trimming stripped 9 bases from V and 4 bases from J, with 7 bases between. Germline V gene sequence: CDR1 SNHLY, CDR2 FYNNEI. The CDR3 sequence: CASFRYNEQFF. The CDR3 region has the DNA TGTGCCAGTTTCCGTTACAATGAGCAGTTCTTC.

The chain combines TRBV30 with TRBJ2-7, with D possibly TRBD2 on 5 matching bases. From germline, CDR1 is GTSNPN and CDR2 SVGIG (reference sequence). CDR3 length equals 13 residues. V was clipped by 3 bases and J by 0 bases, with 9 bases between them. The DNA for the CDR3 is TGTGCCTGGAGGAGGGTCAGCTCCTACGAGCAGTACTTC. The encoded protein is CAWRRVSSYEQYF.

This sequence joins TRBV5-4 and TRBJ2-1; D gene uncertain. V lost 4 bases and J 6 bases, leaving 5 bases between the germline ends. CDR1 SGHNT and CDR2 YYREEE come from the germline V gene (reference sequence). CDR3 length: 11 amino acids. This chain's CDR3 is CASSTSNEQFF. The CDR3 nucleotides read TGTGCCAGCAGCACCTCCAATGAGCAGTTCTTC.

This chain connects TRBV7-6 to TRBJ2-3, with 9 bases identical to TRBD2. Germline loops: CDR1 SGHVS, CDR2 FNYEAQ. With V trimmed by 0 bases and J by 0 bases, 7 bases remained unmatched. The CDR3 covers 18 residues. CDR3 sequence (DNA): TGTGCCAGCAGCTTAGCGCGGGCTAGCGGGACGAGCACAGATACGCAGTATTTT. Translating gives CASSLARASGTSTDTQYF.

The CDR3 bases are TGTGCCAGCAGTTTAGGCGCAGGGATCTACGAGCAGTACTTC. Amino acids: CASSLGAGIYEQYF. V usage is TRBV27 and J usage is TRBJ2-7, with a weak D call TRBD1 (5 bases). Germline V lookup: CDR1 MNHEY, CDR2 SMNVEV (reference sequence). The CDR3 is made up of 14 amino acids. Trimming stripped 2 bases from V and 3 bases from J, with 11 bases between.

The V call is TRBV11-2, the J call TRBJ1-4, with a weak D call TRBD1 (5 bases). Germline CDR1 is SGHAT and CDR2 is FQNNGV. The V and J ends lost 4 bases and 2 bases respectively, with 14 bases between them. The CDR3 extends over 16 amino acids. CDR3 amino acids: CASSYSFGGTNEKLFF. CDR3 coding DNA: TGTGCCAGCAGCTACTCGTTTGGGGGGACTAATGAAAAACTGTTTTTT.

The J gene is TRBJ2-2, the V gene TRBV6-4; 9 nucleotides match TRBD1. This CDR3 spans 18 amino acids. Germline CDR1 MRHNA, CDR2 SNTAGT. J gave up 3 bases and V 6 bases, and 14 bases lay outside the gene matches. The CDR3 region is CASSPNPPGQGHTGELFF. CDR3 sequence (DNA): TGTGCCAGCAGCCCGAATCCCCCGGGACAGGGACACACCGGGGAGCTGTTTTTT.

This clone was recorded a few times. The chain carries TRBV4-3 and TRBJ2-5; no firm D call. Trimming cost V 5 bases and J 5 bases, with 12 bases left between them. Germline V gives CDR1 LGHNA, CDR2 YSLEER. The CDR3 contains 13 residues. CDR3 nucleotides: TGCGCCAGCAGCTCCCTTCTCACGGAGACCCAGTACTTC. The encoded protein is CASSSLLTETQYF.

This clone was seen only once. CDR3 nucleotide sequence: TGTGCCAGCAGCTTAGCAGGAGCGAACACTGAAGCTTTCTTT. It specifies CASSLAGANTEAFF. This chain links TRBV7-9 with TRBJ1-1; D is unclear. The germline V gene has CDR1 SEHNR and CDR2 FQNEAQ (reference sequence). Trimming removed 0 bases from V and 1 base from J, with 6 bases in between. The CDR3 extends over 14 amino acids.

The chain is built from TRBV4-3 and TRBJ2-5; TRBD1 is a possible D gene (5 bases). Germline values: CDR1 LGHNA, CDR2 YSLEER. V was cut by 0 bases and J by 5 bases, with 13 bases left in between. The length of the CDR3 is 15 residues. CDR3 loop: CASSQEIGRDETQYF. The CDR3 DNA reads as TGCGCCAGCAGCCAAGAAATAGGCAGGGATGAGACCCAGTACTTC.

As to this clone: Distinct nucleotide sequences in the sample also encode this CDR3. V is TRBV27 and J is TRBJ2-7, with 7 bases identical to TRBD1. J lost 3 bases, V lost 5 bases, and 4 bases had no gene match. The CDR3 loop spans 13 amino acids. Looked up from germline, CDR1 is MNHEY and CDR2 is SMNVEV (reference sequence). The CDR3, as DNA: TGTGCCAGCAGTCGACAGGGATACTACGAGCAGTACTTC. Its protein product is CASSRQGYYEQYF.

A few counts support this clone. The chain couples TRBV5-4 to TRBJ2-7; 9 nucleotides agree with TRBD1. The V gene end was trimmed by 7 bases and the J gene end by 1 base; junction bases not matched to a gene: 12. Germline-derived CDR1 and CDR2 are SGHNT and YYREEE (reference sequence). The CDR3 is made up of 16 amino acids. CDR3: CASGTGQGLASYEQYF. Here the CDR3 DNA reads TGTGCCAGCGGGACGGGACAGGGCCTTGCTTCCTACGAGCAGTACTTC.